These T cell receptor beta chains were read from a single sample in a study of blood T cell repertoires in COVID-19. TCRdb's table, derived via immunoSEQ multiplex PCR, lists solely in-frame clones and lacks some. Of hundreds of thousands of clones in the sample, roughly 85% are singletons; the top ten hold around 0.97%. Sequencing was done on a sample of peripheral blood. The receptors stem from a man aged 35 to 55 with acute or convalescent COVID-19. Each CDR3 is given with its conserved first and last residue. A D gene is named only where the DNA matches it firmly. The size entry is marked missing in some rows and otherwise reads once, few, many or a size class.

clone_size d_call j_call v_call cdr3_length cdr3_nt cdr3_aa
. . TRBJ2-2 TRBV6-6 14 TGTGCCAGCAGTGCCGCAGGGATCGCCGGGGAGCTGTTTTTT CASSAAGIAGELFF
. . TRBJ1-4 TRBV6-5 13 TGTGCCAGCAGTTCGACCCTCGGGGAAAAACTGTTTTTT CASSSTLGEKLFF
. . TRBJ2-1 TRBV25-1 17 TGTGCCAGCAGTGAAGCGAGTCCGGGAAATGTGTTAGGTGAGCAGTTCTTC CASSEASPGNVLGEQFF
. . TRBJ1-1 TRBV7-9 14 TGTGCCAGCAGCTTAGATCGTCGGGACACTGAAGCTTTCTTT CASSLDRRDTEAFF
. . TRBJ2-3 TRBV7-2 16 TGTGCCAGCAGCCCCCTAGGGGTGACTAGCACAGATACGCAGTATTTT CASSPLGVTSTDTQYF
. . TRBJ1-4 TRBV24-1 13 TGTGCCACCAGTGAGGACTCTAATGAAAAACTGTTTTTT CATSEDSNEKLFF
. . TRBJ1-4 TRBV25-1 15 TGTGCCAGCAGTGATACACGGGACTATAATGAAAAACTGTTTTTT CASSDTRDYNEKLFF
few . TRBJ2-1 TRBV27 14 TGTGCCAGCAGAGTGGGGGCGTCCTACAATGAGCAGTTCTTC CASRVGASYNEQFF
few . TRBJ1-2 TRBV20-1 13 TGCAGTGCTAGTTCAGGGGAAGTATATGGCTACACCTTC CSASSGEVYGYTF
. . TRBJ1-2 TRBV30 16 TGTGCCTGGAGTGTACTTACAGGGAAGAGGGTTTGGGGCTACACCTTC CAWSVLTGKRVWGYTF
few . TRBJ1-2 TRBV2 14 TGTGCCAGCAGCAATTTACAGGGTAACCAAGGCTACACCTTC CASSNLQGNQGYTF
once . TRBJ1-2 TRBV6-2/TRBV6-3 12 TGTGCCAGCAGTTACTTGGAGCGTGGCTACACCTTC CASSYLERGYTF
. . TRBJ1-2 TRBV4-3 15 TGCGCCAGCAGCCAGTCGTTGTCAGGGGCCTATGGCTACACCTTC CASSQSLSGAYGYTF
. TRBD1 TRBJ1-1 TRBV27 15 TGTGCCAGCAGTGGAATCGGGACAGGGGCGCGAGAAGCTTTCTTT CASSGIGTGAREAFF
. . TRBJ2-7 TRBV7-2 12 TGTGCCAGCAGCTTAGGTACAGGCCCAGCAGTTTTC CASSLGTGPAVF
. . TRBJ1-1 TRBV6-4 15 TGTGCCAGCATTCCCCCTCGGGGGGAGAACACTGAAGCTTTCTTT CASIPPRGENTEAFF
. . TRBJ1-1 TRBV14 13 TGTGCCAGCAGCCAGTCAGAGAACACTGAAGCTTTCTTT CASSQSENTEAFF
. . TRBJ1-2 TRBV11-1 13 TGTGCCAGCAGCCCCGACAGTAACTATGGCTACACCTTC CASSPDSNYGYTF
. TRBD1 TRBJ1-5 TRBV5-8 17 TGTGCCAGCAGCTTGGGCCTCACAGGGGAGGTAAATCAGCCCCAGCATTTT CASSLGLTGEVNQPQHF